This T cell receptor (beta chain) was identified in a study of beta chain features in type 1 diabetes. Study-level points and caveats: For Type 1 diabetes patients, all four CD4+ subsets carried TCRB CDR3s that were moderately but significantly shorter.

The length of the CDR3 is 15 residues. CDR1 is MDHEN and CDR2 is SYDVKM in the germline V gene. Trimming removed 4 bases from V and 1 base from J, with 13 bases in between. This clone has more than one count but fewer than ten. The antigen is not known. As every portion of the isolated RNA was reverse transcribed, the sequencing read expressed TCRB transcripts. The repertoire was sequenced with immunoSEQ multiplex PCR; TCRdb's copy has only in-frame clones and lacks some. Of tens of thousands of clones listed, roughly 69% are singletons. Material: Tregs from blood. This chain connects TRBV28 to TRBJ2-5; TRBD2 might be the D (7 bases). The receptor was isolated from a man between 18 and 29 years old with type 1 diabetes. CDR3 nucleotides: TGTGCCAGCAGTTACGGCGGGGGCGGCCAAGAGACCCAGTACTTC. This gives the protein CASSYGGGGQETQYF. The whole variable domain, remainder taken from reference TRBV28 and TRBJ2-5, is DVKVTQSSRYLVKRTGEKVFLECVQDMDHENMFWYRQDPGLGLRLIYFSYDVKMKEKGDIPEGYSVSREKKERFSLILESASTNQTSMYLCASSYGGGGQETQYFGPGTRLLVL.